This T cell receptor (beta chain) was identified in a study of blood T cell repertoires in COVID-19. Across the whole study: Whether acute or convalescent, the COVID-19 samples came from the United States, Italy and Spain. The cDNA or gDNA used as material had been derived from T cells, B-cell-depleted T cells, or PBMCs.

Original data processing: Amplifying reference gene primers gave estimates of nucleated cell counts. Here immunoSEQ multiplex PCR was the method, and the copy in TCRdb shows in-frame clones only, minus some. V, J and clone size are taken as reported in that table, and D and trimming were inferred from the DNA itself. The table shows 52,000 or so clones, with roughly 89% occurring only once. The trim removed 5 bases at V and 8 bases at J, leaving 7 bases unmatched. Germline V gene lookup returns CDR1 MNHEY and CDR2 SVGAGI. The CDR3 consists of 13 residues. This chain connects TRBV6-5 to TRBJ1-1; 8 bases fit TRBD1. The receptor was isolated from a man older than 75 with acute or convalescent COVID-19. Sequenced: peripheral blood. The CDR3 sequence: CASSPGRTGEAFF. The CDR3, as DNA: TGTGCCAGCAGTCCTGGAAGGACAGGGGAAGCTTTCTTT.